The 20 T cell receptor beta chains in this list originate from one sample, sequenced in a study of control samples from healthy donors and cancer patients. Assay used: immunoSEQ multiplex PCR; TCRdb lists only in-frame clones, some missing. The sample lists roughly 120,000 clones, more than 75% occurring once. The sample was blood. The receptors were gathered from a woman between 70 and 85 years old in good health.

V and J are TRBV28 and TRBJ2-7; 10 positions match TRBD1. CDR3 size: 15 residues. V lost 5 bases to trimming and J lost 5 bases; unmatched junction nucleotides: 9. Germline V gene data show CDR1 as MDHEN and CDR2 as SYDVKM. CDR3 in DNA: TGTGCCAGCAGTCGGCTGGGACAGGGGAGGAACGAGCAGTACTTC. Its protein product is CASSRLGQGRNEQYF. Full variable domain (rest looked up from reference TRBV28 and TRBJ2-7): DVKVTQSSRYLVKRTGEKVFLECVQDMDHENMFWYRQDPGLGLRLIYFSYDVKMKEKGDIPEGYSVSREKKERFSLILESASTNQTSMYLCASSRLGQGRNEQYFGPGTRLTVT.

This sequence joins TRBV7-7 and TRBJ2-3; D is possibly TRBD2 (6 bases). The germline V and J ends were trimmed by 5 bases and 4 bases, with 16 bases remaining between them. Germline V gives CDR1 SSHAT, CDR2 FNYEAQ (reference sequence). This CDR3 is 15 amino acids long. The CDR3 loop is CASSPTRSFADTQYF. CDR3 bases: TGTGCCAGCAGCCCGACTAGAAGCTTCGCAGATACGCAGTATTTT. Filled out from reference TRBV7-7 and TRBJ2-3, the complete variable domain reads GAGVSQSPRYKVTKRGQDVTLRCDPISSHATLYWYQQALGQGPEFLTYFNYEAQPDKSGLPSDRFSAERPEGSISTLTIQRTEQRDSAMYRCASSPTRSFADTQYFGPGTRLTVL.

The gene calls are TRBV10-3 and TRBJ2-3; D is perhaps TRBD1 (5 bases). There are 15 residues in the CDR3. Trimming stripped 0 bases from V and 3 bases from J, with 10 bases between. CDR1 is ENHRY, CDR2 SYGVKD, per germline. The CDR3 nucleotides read TGTGCCATCAGTGAGTCAAGGGGCGCGACAGATACGCAGTATTTT. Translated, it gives CAISESRGATDTQYF.

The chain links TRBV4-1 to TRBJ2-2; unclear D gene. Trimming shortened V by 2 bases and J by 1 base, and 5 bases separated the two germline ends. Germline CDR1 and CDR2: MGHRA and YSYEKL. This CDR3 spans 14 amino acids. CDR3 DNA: TGCGCCAGCAGCCAACCTGGGAACACCGGGGAGCTGTTTTTT. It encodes CASSQPGNTGELFF.

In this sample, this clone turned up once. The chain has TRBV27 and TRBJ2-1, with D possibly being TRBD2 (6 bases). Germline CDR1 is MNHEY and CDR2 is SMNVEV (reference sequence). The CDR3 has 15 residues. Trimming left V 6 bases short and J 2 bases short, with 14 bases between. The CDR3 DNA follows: TGTGCCAGCAGCAACCGGGACTCCCCCTACAATGAGCAGTTCTTC. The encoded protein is CASSNRDSPYNEQFF.

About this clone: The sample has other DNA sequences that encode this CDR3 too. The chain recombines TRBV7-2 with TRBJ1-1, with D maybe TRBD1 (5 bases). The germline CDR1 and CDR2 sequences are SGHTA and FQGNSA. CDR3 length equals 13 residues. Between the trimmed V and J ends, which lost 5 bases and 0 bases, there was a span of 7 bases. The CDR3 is CASSRQMNTEAFF. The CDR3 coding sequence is TGTGCCAGCAGCCGACAGATGAACACTGAAGCTTTCTTT.

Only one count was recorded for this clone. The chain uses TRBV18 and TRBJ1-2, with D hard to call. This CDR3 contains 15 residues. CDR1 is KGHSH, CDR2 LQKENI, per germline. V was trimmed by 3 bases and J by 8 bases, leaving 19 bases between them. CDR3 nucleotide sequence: TGTGCCAGCTCACCTAGATATCCCTCAACTGCCGGCTACACCTTC. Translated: CASSPRYPSTAGYTF. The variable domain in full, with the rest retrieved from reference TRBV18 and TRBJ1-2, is NAGVMQNPRHLVRRRGQEARLRCSPMKGHSHVYWYRQLPEEGLKFMVYLQKENIIDESGMPKERFSAEFPKEGPSILRIQQVVRGDSAAYFCASSPRYPSTAGYTFGSGTRLTVV.

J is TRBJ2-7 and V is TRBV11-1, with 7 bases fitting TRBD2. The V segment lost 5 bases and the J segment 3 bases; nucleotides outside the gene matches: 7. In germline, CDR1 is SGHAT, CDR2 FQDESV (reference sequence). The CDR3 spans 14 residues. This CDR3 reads CASSPGTILYEQYF. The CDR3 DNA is TGTGCCAGCAGCCCCGGGACTATCCTCTACGAGCAGTACTTC.

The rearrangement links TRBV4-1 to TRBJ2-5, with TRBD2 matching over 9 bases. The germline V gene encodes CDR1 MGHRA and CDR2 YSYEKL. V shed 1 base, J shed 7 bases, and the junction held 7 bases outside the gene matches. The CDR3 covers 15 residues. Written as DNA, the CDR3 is TGCGCCAGCAGCCAAGGGGGACTAGCCCCGGGGACCCAGTACTTC. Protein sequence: CASSQGGLAPGTQYF.

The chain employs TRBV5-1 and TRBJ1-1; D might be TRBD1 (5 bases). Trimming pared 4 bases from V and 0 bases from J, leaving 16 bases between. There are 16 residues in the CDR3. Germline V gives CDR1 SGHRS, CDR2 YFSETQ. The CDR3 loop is CASSLRQHNMNTEAFF. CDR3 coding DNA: TGCGCCAGCAGCCTCAGACAGCACAACATGAACACTGAAGCTTTCTTT.

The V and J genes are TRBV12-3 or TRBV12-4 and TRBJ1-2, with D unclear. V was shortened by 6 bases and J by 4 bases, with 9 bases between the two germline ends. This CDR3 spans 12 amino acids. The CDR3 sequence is CASSLWTYGYTF. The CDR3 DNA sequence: TGTGCCAGCAGCCTCTGGACCTATGGCTACACCTTC.

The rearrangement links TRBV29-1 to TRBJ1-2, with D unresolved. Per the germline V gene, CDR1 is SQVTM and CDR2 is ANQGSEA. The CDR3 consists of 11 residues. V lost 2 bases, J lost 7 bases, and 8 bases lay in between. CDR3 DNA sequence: TGCAGCGTTGAATGGCAGCTTGGCTACACCTTC. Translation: CSVEWQLGYTF. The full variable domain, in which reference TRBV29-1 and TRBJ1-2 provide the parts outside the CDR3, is SAVISQKPSRDICQRGTSLTIQCQVDSQVTMMFWYRQQPGQSLTLIATANQGSEATYESGFVIDKFPISRPNLTFSTLTVSNMSPEDSSIYLCSVEWQLGYTFGSGTRLTVV.

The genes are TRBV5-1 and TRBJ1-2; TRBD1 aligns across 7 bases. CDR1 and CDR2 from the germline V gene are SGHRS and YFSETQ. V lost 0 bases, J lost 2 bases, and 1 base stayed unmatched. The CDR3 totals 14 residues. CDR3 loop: CASSLVGQNYGYTF. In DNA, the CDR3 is TGCGCCAGCAGCTTGGTGGGACAGAACTATGGCTACACCTTC. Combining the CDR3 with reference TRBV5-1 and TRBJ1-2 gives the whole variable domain KAGVTQTPRYLIKTRGQQVTLSCSPISGHRSVSWYQQTPGQGLQFLFEYFSETQRNKGNFPGRFSGRQFSNSRSEMNVSTLELGDSALYLCASSLVGQNYGYTFGSGTRLTVV.

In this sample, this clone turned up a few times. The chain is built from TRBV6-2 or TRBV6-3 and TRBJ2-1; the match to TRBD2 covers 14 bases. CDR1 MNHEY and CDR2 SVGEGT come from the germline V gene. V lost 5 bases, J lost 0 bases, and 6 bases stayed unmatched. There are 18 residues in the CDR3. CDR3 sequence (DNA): TGTGCCAGCAGTCCCTCGACTAGCGGGGGGGCCTCCTACAATGAGCAGTTCTTC. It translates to CASSPSTSGGASYNEQFF.

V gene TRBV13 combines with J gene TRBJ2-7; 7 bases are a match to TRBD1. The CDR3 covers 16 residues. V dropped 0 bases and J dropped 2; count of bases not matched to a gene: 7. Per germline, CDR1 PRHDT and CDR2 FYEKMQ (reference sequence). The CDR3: CASSLGAQGSPYEQYF. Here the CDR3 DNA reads TGTGCCAGCAGCTTAGGCGCACAGGGGAGTCCCTACGAGCAGTACTTC.

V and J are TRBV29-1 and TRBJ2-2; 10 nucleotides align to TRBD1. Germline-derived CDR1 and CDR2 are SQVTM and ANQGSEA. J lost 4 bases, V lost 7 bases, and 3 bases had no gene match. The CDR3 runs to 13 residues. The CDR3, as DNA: TGCAGCGGGTGGACAGGGGGCACCGGGGAGCTGTTTTTT. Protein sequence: CSGWTGGTGELFF.

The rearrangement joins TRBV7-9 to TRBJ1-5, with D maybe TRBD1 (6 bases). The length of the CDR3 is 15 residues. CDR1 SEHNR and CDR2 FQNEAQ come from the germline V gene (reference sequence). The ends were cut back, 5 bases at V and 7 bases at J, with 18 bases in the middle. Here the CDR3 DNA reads TGTGCCAGCAGCCCACGGGGGGGCGAAGGACAGCCCCAGCATTTT. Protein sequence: CASSPRGGEGQPQHF.

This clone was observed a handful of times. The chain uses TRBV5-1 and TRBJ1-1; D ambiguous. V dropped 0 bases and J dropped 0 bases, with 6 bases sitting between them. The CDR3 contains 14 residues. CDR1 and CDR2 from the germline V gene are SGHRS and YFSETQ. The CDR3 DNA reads TGCGCCAGCAGCTTGGAAGGGTTGAACACTGAAGCTTTCTTT. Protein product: CASSLEGLNTEAFF.

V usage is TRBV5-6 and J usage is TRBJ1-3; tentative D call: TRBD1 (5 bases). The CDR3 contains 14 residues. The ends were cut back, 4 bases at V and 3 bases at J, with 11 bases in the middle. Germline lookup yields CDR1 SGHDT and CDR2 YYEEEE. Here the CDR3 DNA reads TGTGCCAGCAGCCCAGACAGACTTGGAAACACCATATATTTT. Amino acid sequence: CASSPDRLGNTIYF.

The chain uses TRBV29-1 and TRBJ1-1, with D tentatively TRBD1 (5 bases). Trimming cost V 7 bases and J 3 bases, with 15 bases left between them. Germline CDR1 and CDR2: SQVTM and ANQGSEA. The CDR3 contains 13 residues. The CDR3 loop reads CSARQGGDTEAFF. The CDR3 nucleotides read TGCAGCGCCCGCCAGGGAGGAGACACTGAAGCTTTCTTT.